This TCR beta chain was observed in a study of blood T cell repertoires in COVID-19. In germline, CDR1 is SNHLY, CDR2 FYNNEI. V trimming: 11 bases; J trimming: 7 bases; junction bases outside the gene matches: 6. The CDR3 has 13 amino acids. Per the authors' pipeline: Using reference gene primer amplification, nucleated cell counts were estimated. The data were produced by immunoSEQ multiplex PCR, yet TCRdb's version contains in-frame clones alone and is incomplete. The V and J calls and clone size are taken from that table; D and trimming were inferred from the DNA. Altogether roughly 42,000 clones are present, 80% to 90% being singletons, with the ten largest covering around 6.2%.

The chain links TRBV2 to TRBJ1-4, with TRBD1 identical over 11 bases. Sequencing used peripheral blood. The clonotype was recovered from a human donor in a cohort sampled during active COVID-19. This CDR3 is CAGRTGGSEKLFF. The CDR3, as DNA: TGTGCCGGGAGGACAGGGGGCTCTGAAAAACTGTTTTTT.